The 3 T cell receptor beta chains below all came from one sample that was sequenced in a study of shared T cell receptors in the human thymus. Libraries were prepared by immunoSEQ multiplex PCR; TCRdb keeps only in-frame clonotypes and omits some of them. This table has 550,000 to 800,000 clones, 80% to 90% appearing once. These sequences were also reported in another study, on human thymus T cells.

Sequencing was done on a sample of thymocytes. The receptor source for this set is a girl under three years old with a congenital heart defect.

The genes are TRBV18 and TRBJ2-5, with 11 bases matching TRBD1. The CDR3 consists of 16 residues. CDR1 is KGHSH, CDR2 LQKENI, per germline. The V segment lost 3 bases and the J segment 3 bases; nucleotides outside the gene matches: 6. CDR3 sequence: CASSPRDRGGEETQYF. The CDR3 nucleotides are TGTGCCAGCTCACCCCGGGACAGGGGGGGAGAAGAGACCCAGTACTTC.

The J gene is TRBJ1-6, the V gene TRBV18; TRBD1 matches 9 bases. The ends lost 5 bases at V and 14 bases at J; junction bases unmatched: 13. Germline CDR1 reads KGHSH; CDR2 reads LQKENI. The CDR3 sequence is 15 residues long. Here the CDR3 reads CASSGTGRPIGALHF. The DNA of the CDR3 is TGTGCCAGCTCAGGGACAGGGCGCCCTATTGGGGCCCTCCACTTT.

This chain connects TRBV10-1 to TRBJ2-1; D is possibly TRBD2 (5 bases). This CDR3 comprises 17 residues. CDR1 is WNHNN, CDR2 SYGVQD, per germline (reference sequence). The V and J ends lost 3 bases and 2 bases respectively, with 17 bases between them. The DNA for the CDR3 is TGCGCCAGCAGTGATACCTTGCGAGGGCGACCCTACAATGAGCAGTTCTTC. Amino acid sequence: CASSDTLRGRPYNEQFF.